The 27 T cell receptor beta chains listed next were all sequenced from one sample in a study of radiotherapy plus CTLA-4 blockade in lung cancer. The data were produced by immunoSEQ multiplex PCR, yet TCRdb's version contains in-frame clones alone and is incomplete. The sample yields 90,000 to 100,000 clones, around 74% seen once. The specimen was peripheral blood, collected from a patient treated with radiotherapy plus ipilimumab. These TCRs come from a human donor with non-small cell lung cancer who had a partial response to radiotherapy plus ipilimumab. Some clones in this sample may be carry-over from other donors' samples.

The CDR3 region has the DNA TGCGCCAGCAGCTTCTCCGGGTCGTCAGAGACCCAGTACTTC. Translating gives CASSFSGSSETQYF. V gene TRBV5-1 combines with J gene TRBJ2-5; D is uncertain. The CDR3 loop spans 14 amino acids. Trimming removed 2 bases at V and 4 bases at J, with 12 bases between. CDR1 SGHRS and CDR2 YFSETQ come from the germline V gene.

This clone was picked up one time. This chain connects TRBV4-3 to TRBJ2-1, with D possibly matching TRBD2 (6 bases). V was clipped by 2 bases and J by 4 bases, with 15 bases between them. Germline lookup yields CDR1 LGHNA and CDR2 YSLEER. The CDR3 consists of 16 residues. The CDR3 reads CASSQSTGGMYNEQFF. CDR3 sequence (DNA): TGCGCCAGCAGCCAATCGACTGGGGGGATGTACAATGAGCAGTTCTTC.

V is TRBV6-6 and J is TRBJ1-4, with TRBD1 matching 7 bases. V shed 5 bases and J 8 bases; nucleotides not matched to a gene: 11. CDR3 size: 15 residues. Germline V gene data show CDR1 as MNHNY and CDR2 as SVGAGI (reference sequence). This CDR3 is CASSPGTVVREKLFF. The CDR3 DNA is TGTGCCAGCAGTCCCGGGACAGTAGTTCGAGAAAAACTGTTTTTT.

The rearrangement joins TRBV5-4 to TRBJ2-7; D is perhaps TRBD2 (6 bases). Germline CDR1 SGHNT, CDR2 YYREEE (reference sequence). V was shortened by 0 bases and J by 2 bases, with 9 bases between the two germline ends. The CDR3 has 14 residues. The CDR3, as DNA: TGTGCCAGCAGCTTGGGCGGGGATACCTACGAGCAGTACTTC. It translates to CASSLGGDTYEQYF.

J is TRBJ1-2 and V is TRBV6-1, with 8 bases lining up with TRBD1. Germline CDR1 is MNHNS and CDR2 is SASEGT. The CDR3 runs 13 residues. Germline trimming cut 5 bases from V and 10 bases from J; bases unmatched to any gene: 9. The CDR3 DNA follows: TGTGCCAGCAGTCTCGAACTGGGACAGGCCTACACCTTC. Its protein is CASSLELGQAYTF.

V usage is TRBV27 and J usage is TRBJ2-5, with TRBD2 as a possible D gene (6 bases). Germline CDR1 reads MNHEY; CDR2 reads SMNVEV (reference sequence). This CDR3 comprises 16 residues. The germline V and J ends were trimmed by 3 bases and 4 bases, with 18 bases remaining between them. CDR3 in amino acids: CASSLGSGGPRETQYF. The CDR3 DNA reads as TGTGCCAGCAGTTTGGGTAGCGGAGGTCCCCGAGAGACCCAGTACTTC.

The rearrangement joins TRBV6-1 to TRBJ1-5, with D uncertain. The CDR3 has 13 residues. Trimming took off 0 bases at V and 7 bases at J, with 7 bases between the two ends. Per germline, CDR1 MNHNS and CDR2 SASEGT. The chain's CDR3 is CASSEAQAQPQHF. CDR3 DNA sequence: TGTGCCAGCAGTGAAGCGCAGGCACAGCCCCAGCATTTT.

This clone was seen once. The chain uses TRBV5-1 and TRBJ2-1, with 10 bases aligning to TRBD2. V gave up 4 bases and J gave up 2 bases; unmatched junction bases: 3. The CDR3 has 15 amino acids. Germline loops: CDR1 SGHRS, CDR2 YFSETQ. The CDR3 region has the DNA TGCGCCAGCAGCCTTAGCGGGAGGACCTACAATGAGCAGTTCTTC. This codes for CASSLSGRTYNEQFF.

The chain is built from TRBV15 and TRBJ2-7; 7 nucleotides align to TRBD1. CDR3 length equals 13 residues. V was clipped by 1 base and J by 5 bases; unmatched bases: 2. Germline V gene lookup returns CDR1 LNHNV and CDR2 YYDKDF (reference sequence). CDR3 sequence reads: CATSRAGQDEQYF. CDR3 DNA: TGTGCCACCAGCAGAGCCGGACAGGACGAGCAGTACTTC.

V usage is TRBV10-2 and J usage is TRBJ2-3; perhaps TRBD2 as D (6 bases). Deletions cut 8 bases from V and 2 bases from J, with 17 bases between. Germline assignment: CDR1 WSHSY and CDR2 SAAADI. This CDR3 has 15 amino acids. The CDR3 region is CASADYGRSTDTQYF. Here the CDR3 DNA reads TGCGCCAGCGCGGACTACGGTCGATCCACAGATACGCAGTATTTT.

CDR3 coding DNA: TGTGCCAGCAGCTTAAGCTTTAGCACAGATACGCAGTATTTT. The encoded protein is CASSLSFSTDTQYF. This chain uses TRBV11-2 with TRBJ2-3; D remains ambiguous. The CDR3 runs 14 residues. From germline, CDR1 is SGHAT and CDR2 FQNNGV. Between the trimmed V and J ends, which lost 2 bases and 0 bases, there was a span of 6 bases.

The chain recombines TRBV19 with TRBJ2-3, with 13 nucleotides matching TRBD2. This CDR3 is built from 15 residues. Germline V gene sequence: CDR1 LNHDA, CDR2 SQIVND (reference sequence). The V and J ends lost 2 bases and 7 bases, in that order; junction bases with no gene match: 3. CDR3 DNA sequence: TGTGCCAGTAGTATAACTAGCGGGAGGGGAAATACGCAGTATTTT. It translates to CASSITSGRGNTQYF.

This clone was seen a single time. The rearrangement links TRBV19 to TRBJ2-3; D might be TRBD2 (6 bases). Germline lookup yields CDR1 LNHDA and CDR2 SQIVND (reference sequence). The CDR3 has 14 residues. V lost 4 bases, J lost 4 bases, and 12 bases lay in between. The CDR3 loop is CASSKVGGPDTQYF. The CDR3 region has the DNA TGTGCCAGTAGTAAGGTGGGGGGACCAGATACGCAGTATTTT.

This chain uses TRBV18 with TRBJ2-7; TRBD1 matches 7 bases. CDR1 is KGHSH and CDR2 is LQKENI in the germline V gene. V was clipped by 4 bases and J by 3 bases; unmatched bases: 6. There are 14 residues in the CDR3. CDR3 amino acids: CASSRSQGIYEQYF. CDR3 nucleotides: TGTGCCAGCTCACGCTCACAGGGGATCTACGAGCAGTACTTC.

The rearrangement uses TRBV28 and TRBJ2-7; D may be TRBD2 (5 bases). V was pared by 2 bases and J by 3 bases, with 8 bases between. The germline gives CDR1 MDHEN, CDR2 SYDVKM. The CDR3 runs 13 residues. DNA for the CDR3: TGTGCCAGCAGTTTACCGGGGATCTACGAGCAGTACTTC. It is translated as CASSLPGIYEQYF.

This clone was picked up a small number of times. This CDR3 reads CASSQLTSGGYSANTGELFF. In DNA form, the CDR3 reads TGCGCCAGCAGCCAGCTAACTAGCGGGGGCTACTCAGCGAACACCGGGGAGCTGTTTTTT. This chain links TRBV5-1 with TRBJ2-2; 11 nucleotides align to TRBD2. V shed 4 bases and J 0 bases; nucleotides not matched to a gene: 14. Germline loops: CDR1 SGHRS, CDR2 YFSETQ. The CDR3 extends over 20 amino acids.

This sequence joins TRBV19 and TRBJ2-7; 7 bases line up with TRBD2. The CDR3 is made up of 14 amino acids. Trimming removed 7 bases from V and 0 bases from J; junction bases left unmatched: 6. CDR1 and CDR2 (germline): LNHDA, SQIVND (reference sequence). The CDR3 coding sequence is TGTGCCAGTAAAGGCACTAGCGACTCCTACGAGCAGTACTTC. It codes for CASKGTSDSYEQYF.

In this sample, this clone turned up a few times. The DNA for the CDR3 is TGTGCCAGTGGTTGGCCGCCGTCGGGGGAAAAACTGTTTTTT. Translated, it gives CASGWPPSGEKLFF. This chain links TRBV6-5 with TRBJ1-4, with no clear D. The V and J ends lost 9 bases and 8 bases respectively, with 19 bases between them. The CDR3 contains 14 residues. CDR1 and CDR2 from the germline V gene are MNHEY and SVGAGI.

There are a few counts of this clone. The chain combines TRBV7-2 with TRBJ2-3, with D tentatively TRBD2 (5 bases). Germline V gene lookup returns CDR1 SGHTA and CDR2 FQGNSA. This CDR3 has 15 residues. Deletions cut 1 base from V and 3 bases from J, with 11 bases between. The CDR3 DNA reads as TGTGCCAGCAGCTTAGAGTTGGAGGTAACAGATACGCAGTATTTT. This gives the protein CASSLELEVTDTQYF.

The V call is TRBV5-5, the J call TRBJ1-2, with a possible D match to TRBD1 (6 bases). Germline V lookup: CDR1 SGHKS, CDR2 YYEKEE (reference sequence). CDR3 length: 13 residues. V was cut by 4 bases and J by 3 bases, with 10 bases left in between. CDR3 protein: CASSVRTDYGYTF. The CDR3 nucleotides read TGTGCCAGCAGCGTGAGGACAGACTATGGCTACACCTTC. Full variable domain (rest looked up from reference TRBV5-5 and TRBJ1-2): DAGVTQSPTHLIKTRGQQVTLRCSPISGHKSVSWYQQVLGQGPQFIFQYYEKEERGRGNFPDRFSARQFPNYSSELNVNALLLGDSALYLCASSVRTDYGYTFGSGTRLTVV.

CDR3 in amino acids: CASSLALGNIQYF. In nucleotides, the CDR3 is TGTGCCAGCAGCTTAGCGCTCGGGAACATTCAGTACTTC. V and J are TRBV11-1 and TRBJ2-4; no definite D call. Trimming stripped 0 bases from V and 7 bases from J, with 7 bases between. Per germline, CDR1 SGHAT and CDR2 FQDESV (reference sequence). The CDR3 extends over 13 amino acids.

The chain is built from TRBV19 and TRBJ1-6; TRBD1 might be the D (6 bases). From germline, CDR1 is LNHDA and CDR2 SQIVND (reference sequence). Trimming cost V 3 bases and J 10 bases, with 13 bases left between them. This CDR3 contains 14 residues. CDR3 loop: CASSMSGGPSPLHF. The CDR3, as DNA: TGTGCCAGTAGTATGAGCGGGGGCCCATCACCCCTCCACTTT.

This clone turned up a few times. This chain links TRBV19 with TRBJ1-1; unclear D gene. The germline V gene encodes CDR1 LNHDA and CDR2 SQIVND (reference sequence). The CDR3 sequence is 13 residues long. The germline V and J ends were trimmed by 11 bases and 5 bases, with 18 bases remaining between them. The CDR3 DNA follows: TGTGCCGTAGGGCCGTGGGGAGAAACTGAAGCTTTCTTT. Its protein product is CAVGPWGETEAFF.

The chain is built from TRBV7-2 and TRBJ2-1; possible D gene TRBD2, 5 bases. Germline CDR1 is SGHTA and CDR2 is FQGNSA. This CDR3 has 16 amino acids. V was cut by 0 bases and J by 9 bases, with 18 bases left in between. This CDR3 is CASSLALIGVPGEQFF. CDR3 DNA: TGTGCCAGCAGCTTAGCGTTAATCGGGGTCCCGGGTGAGCAGTTCTTC. Supplemented by reference TRBV7-2 and TRBJ2-1, the full variable domain reads GAGVSQSPSNKVTEKGKDVELRCDPISGHTALYWYRQSLGQGLEFLIYFQGNSAPDKSGLPSDRFSAERTGGSVSTLTIQRTQQEDSAVYLCASSLALIGVPGEQFFGPGTRLTVL.

CDR3 protein: CASSLGQGGTDTQYF. The CDR3 region has the DNA TGTGCCAGCAGCTTAGGCCAGGGAGGGACAGATACGCAGTATTTT. The chain is built from TRBV7-3 and TRBJ2-3; TRBD2 aligns across 7 bases. J was trimmed by 3 bases and V by 2 bases; bases with no gene match: 5. Germline CDR1 and CDR2: SGHTA and FQGTGA. CDR3 length: 15 amino acids.

A few counts support this clone. The chain carries TRBV5-8 and TRBJ2-5, with a tentative D call TRBD1 (6 bases). The CDR3 runs 12 residues. Germline lookup yields CDR1 SGHTS and CDR2 YDEGEE. V was trimmed by 4 bases and J by 4 bases, leaving 8 bases between them. The CDR3 nucleotides are TGTGCCAGCAGCATACAGGGAGAGACCCAGTACTTC. Translated, it gives CASSIQGETQYF. Complete variable domain (other parts from reference TRBV5-8 and TRBJ2-5): EAGVTQSPTHLIKTRGQQATLRCSPISGHTSVYWYQQALGLGLQFLLWYDEGEERNRGNFPPRFSGRQFPNYSSELNVNALELEDSALYLCASSIQGETQYFGPGTRLLVL.

This chain links TRBV2 with TRBJ2-5; D is perhaps TRBD1 (6 bases). Germline CDR1 and CDR2: SNHLY and FYNNEI. The CDR3 extends over 14 amino acids. V was shortened by 5 bases and J by 0 bases, with 10 bases between the two germline ends. The CDR3 protein is CASSQRTDQETQYF. The CDR3 DNA is TGTGCCAGCAGTCAAAGGACAGACCAAGAGACCCAGTACTTC. Supplemented by reference TRBV2 and TRBJ2-5, the full variable domain reads EPEVTQTPSHQVTQMGQEVILRCVPISNHLYFYWYRQILGQKVEFLVSFYNNEISEKSEIFDDQFSVERPDGSNFTLKIRSTKLEDSAMYFCASSQRTDQETQYFGPGTRLLVL.